This TCR beta chain is drawn from a study of blood T cell repertoires in COVID-19. On the study more broadly: Samples taken during acute and convalescent COVID-19 were collected in the United States, Italy and Spain. T cells, B-cell-depleted T cells, or PBMCs supplied cDNA or gDNA.

The CDR3 has 15 residues. Trimming removed 6 bases from V and 5 bases from J, with 17 bases in between. Looked up from germline, CDR1 is MNHEY and CDR2 is SMNVEV (reference sequence). In the original workflow: Using reference gene primer amplification, nucleated cell counts were estimated. The table came from immunoSEQ multiplex PCR; TCRdb's copy has only in-frame clones and leaves some out. Clone size and the V and J calls come from that table; the DNA yielded D and trimming. The data contain some 200,000 clones, approximately 86% of them singletons. The source is a man between 65 and 80 years old with acute or convalescent COVID-19. The V call is TRBV27, the J call TRBJ1-5, with D tentatively TRBD1 (6 bases). Sequenced sample: peripheral blood. In DNA form, the CDR3 reads TGTGCCAGCAGGGGGGCCGGGACCGATGATCAGCCCCAGCATTTT. It translates to CASRGAGTDDQPQHF.